This is a list of T cell receptor beta chains from one sample in a study of shared clonotypes between healthy human individuals. Data came from immunoSEQ multiplex PCR; TCRdb stores just in-frame clones and leaves some out. The data contain about 2.5 million clones, 85% to 95% of them singletons. The sequenced material came from naive CD4+ T cells from PBMCs. The receptors shown here come from a man aged 18 to 29 in good health. Some clones in this sample may be carry-over from other donors' samples. CDR3s include the opening cysteine and the closing phenylalanine or tryptophan. A D gene is named only where the DNA matches it firmly. Not every row has a clone size; where given, it reads once, few, many or a size class.

d_call | j_call | clone_size | v_call | cdr3_nt | cdr3_aa
NA | TRBJ1-6 | NA | TRBV28 | TGTGCCAGCAAGGACGATTCACCCCTCCACTTT | CASKDDSPLHF
TRBD2 | TRBJ2-7 | NA | TRBV5-1 | TGCGCCAGCAGCCCCGGACTAGAAAGCGAGCAGTACTTC | CASSPGLESEQYF
NA | TRBJ1-2 | NA | TRBV6-1 | TGTGCCAGCAGTGACCCGGGTTATGGCTACACCTTC | CASSDPGYGYTF
TRBD2 | TRBJ2-1 | NA | TRBV18 | TGTGCCAGCTCCCTGCTAGCGGGAGTCGGTTCCTACAATGAGCAGTTCTTC | CASSLLAGVGSYNEQFF
NA | TRBJ2-5 | NA | TRBV7-9 | TGTGCCAGCAGCTTAGCGCGGCCTATAAGGGAGACCCAGTACTTC | CASSLARPIRETQYF
NA | TRBJ2-1 | NA | TRBV5-6 | TGTGCCAGCAGCACCCCGTTTGTGCAGTACAATGAGCAGTTCTTC | CASSTPFVQYNEQFF
NA | TRBJ1-2 | NA | TRBV29-1 | TGCAGCGTTGGGGGGGACTATGGCTACACCTTC | CSVGGDYGYTF
NA | TRBJ1-1 | NA | TRBV6-5 | TGTGCCAGCAGTCACAGGGAGAGGAACACTGAAGCTTTCTTT | CASSHRERNTEAFF
NA | TRBJ1-5 | NA | TRBV28 | TGTGCCAGCAGCTCTACCGGGGGCACCCGCAGGCAGCCCCAGCATTTT | CASSSTGGTRRQPQHF
NA | TRBJ2-1 | NA | TRBV5-1 | TGCGCCAGCAGCCCCGGGACTTTGATGGACAATGAGCAGTTCTTC | CASSPGTLMDNEQFF
NA | TRBJ2-5 | NA | TRBV5-1 | TGCGCCAGCAGCTTGGAGAGTTCGCGGTGGGGGGAGACCCAGTACTTC | CASSLESSRWGETQYF
NA | TRBJ1-2 | NA | TRBV10-1 | TGCGCCAGGATATATATTGAGAACTATGGCTACACCTTC | CARIYIENYGYTF
NA | TRBJ2-5 | NA | TRBV28 | TGTGCCAGCAGTTTAATGGGGGCTGGGGAGACCCAGTACTTC | CASSLMGAGETQYF
TRBD2 | TRBJ2-1 | NA | TRBV15 | TGTGCCACCAGCTTTCTAGCGGGCGAATACAATGAGCAGTTCTTC | CATSFLAGEYNEQFF
NA | TRBJ1-1 | NA | TRBV6-6 | TGTGCCAGCAGAGCCGGCACAGGGATGACTGAAGCTTTCTTT | CASRAGTGMTEAFF
NA | TRBJ2-1 | NA | TRBV5-1 | TGCGCCAGCAGCTTGGAGAGGGGTTCGGACAATGAGCAGTTCTTC | CASSLERGSDNEQFF
NA | TRBJ1-5 | NA | TRBV27 | TGTGCCAGCAGTTTCAGGGTCCAGCAGCCCCAGCATTTT | CASSFRVQQPQHF
NA | TRBJ2-3 | NA | TRBV11-3 | TGTGCCAGCAGCCATGGGGTGGATACGCAGTATTTT | CASSHGVDTQYF
TRBD1 | TRBJ2-7 | NA | TRBV5-1 | TGCGCCAGCAGCTTGCAGGGGGACAGGAGGTGGGACGAGCAGTACTTC | CASSLQGDRRWDEQYF
TRBD1 | TRBJ1-3 | NA | TRBV9 | TGTGCCAGCAGCTCCGGCTCACAGGGGACTGGAAACACCATATATTTT | CASSSGSQGTGNTIYF
NA | TRBJ1-3 | once | TRBV19 | TGTGCCAGTAGGCGACCGGAATCGGGAAACACCATATATTTT | CASRRPESGNTIYF
NA | TRBJ2-7 | NA | TRBV5-1 | TGCGCCAGCAGCCCACGGACGACAGCCTCCTACGAGCAGTACTTC | CASSPRTTASYEQYF
TRBD1 | TRBJ1-5 | NA | TRBV19 | TGTGCCAGTAGTTCCTCAGGGGGCTCGGGCCCCTTTGGGCAGCCCCAGCATTTT | CASSSSGGSGPFGQPQHF
NA | TRBJ2-1 | NA | TRBV2 | TGTGCCAGCAGTGAAGGGGGTATTAGCGGAGCTTCCTACAATGAGCAGTTCTTC | CASSEGGISGASYNEQFF
TRBD1 | TRBJ1-2 | NA | TRBV19 | TGTGCCAGTACCCCTTTTCGTCAGGGGGCGTCTGGCTACACCTTC | CASTPFRQGASGYTF
NA | TRBJ1-5 | NA | TRBV29-1 | TGCAGCGTTTCAGGGACGAGGAATCAGCCCCAGCATTTT | CSVSGTRNQPQHF
TRBD2 | TRBJ2-1 | once | TRBV11-2 | TGTGCCAGCAGCTTCCTCCCCGGGACTAGGTGGTTTGATGAGCAGTTCTTC | CASSFLPGTRWFDEQFF
TRBD2 | TRBJ2-5 | once | TRBV5-4 | TGTGCCAGCAGTCATAGGACTAGCGGGGGGATTCAAGAGACCCAGTACTTC | CASSHRTSGGIQETQYF
NA | TRBJ1-1 | few | TRBV6-1 | TGTGCCAGCAGTGGGTTGGTAGGCTCCACTGAAGCTTTCTTT | CASSGLVGSTEAFF
TRBD1 | TRBJ1-6 | NA | TRBV27 | TGTGCCAGCAGTATTCCTCTACAGGGGCCGCCGTATAATTCACCCCTCCACTTT | CASSIPLQGPPYNSPLHF
NA | TRBJ2-7 | NA | TRBV10-1 | TGCGCCAGCCCACCACCGAGGCAGGCCAAGAGGGGACCGAGCTCCTACGAGCAGTACTTC | CASPPPRQAKRGPSSYEQYF
NA | TRBJ2-1 | NA | TRBV6-5 | TGTGCCAGCAAAACCGGGACCGGGCCCTACAATGAGCAGTTCTTC | CASKTGTGPYNEQFF
TRBD1 | TRBJ2-1 | once | TRBV11-3 | TGTGCCAGCAGCCCTTCGGGACAGGTCCTCAATGAGCAGTTCTTC | CASSPSGQVLNEQFF
NA | TRBJ2-5 | NA | TRBV11-3 | TGTGCCAGCAGCGATCGGAGGGGAAGCCAAGAGACCCAGTACTTC | CASSDRRGSQETQYF